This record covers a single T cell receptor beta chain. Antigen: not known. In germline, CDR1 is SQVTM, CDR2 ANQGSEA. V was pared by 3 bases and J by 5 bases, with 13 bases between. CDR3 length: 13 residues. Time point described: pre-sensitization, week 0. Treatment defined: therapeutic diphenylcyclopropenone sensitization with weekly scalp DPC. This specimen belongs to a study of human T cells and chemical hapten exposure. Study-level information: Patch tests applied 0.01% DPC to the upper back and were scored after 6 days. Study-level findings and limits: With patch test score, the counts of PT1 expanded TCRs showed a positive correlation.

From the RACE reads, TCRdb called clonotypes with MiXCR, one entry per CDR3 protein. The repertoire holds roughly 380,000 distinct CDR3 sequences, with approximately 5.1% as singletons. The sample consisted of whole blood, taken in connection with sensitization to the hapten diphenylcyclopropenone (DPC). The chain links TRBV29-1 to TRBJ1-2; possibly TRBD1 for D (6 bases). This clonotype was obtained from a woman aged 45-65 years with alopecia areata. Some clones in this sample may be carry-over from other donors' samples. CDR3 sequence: CSVDSAGAYGYTF. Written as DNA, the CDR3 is TGCAGCGTTGATTCGGCGGGGGCGTATGGCTACACCTTC. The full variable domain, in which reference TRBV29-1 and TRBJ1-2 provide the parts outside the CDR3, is SAVISQKPSRDICQRGTSLTIQCQVDSQVTMMFWYRQQPGQSLTLIATANQGSEATYESGFVIDKFPISRPNLTFSTLTVSNMSPEDSSIYLCSVDSAGAYGYTFGSGTRLTVV.